The clone carrying this T cell receptor beta chain was observed at least ten times. As yet, its antigen is unknown. Assay used: immunoSEQ multiplex PCR; TCRdb lists only in-frame clones, some missing. This sample carries approximately 40,000 clones, none of them present only once. The sample originates from a study of T cell clonality in common variable immunodeficiency. Study-wide results and caveats: CVID subjects had higher TCRbeta clonality than healthy controls, most marked in about a third.

This clonotype was sampled from a person aged 18-69 years in good health. The sequenced material came from peripheral blood mononuclear cells.

CDR3 protein: CASSSDRGLAPLHF. CDR3 DNA (partial): TGTGCCAGCAGCTCCGACAGGGGGCTAGCACCC. The rearrangement links TRBV11-2 to TRBJ1-6; 10 bases are shared with TRBD1. Sequencing ends 3 residues short of the CDR3 end; the germline J gene provides the rest. The V and J ends lost 4 bases and 11 bases, in that order; junction bases with no gene match: 5. Germline CDR1 SGHAT, CDR2 FQNNGV. The CDR3 consists of 14 residues.